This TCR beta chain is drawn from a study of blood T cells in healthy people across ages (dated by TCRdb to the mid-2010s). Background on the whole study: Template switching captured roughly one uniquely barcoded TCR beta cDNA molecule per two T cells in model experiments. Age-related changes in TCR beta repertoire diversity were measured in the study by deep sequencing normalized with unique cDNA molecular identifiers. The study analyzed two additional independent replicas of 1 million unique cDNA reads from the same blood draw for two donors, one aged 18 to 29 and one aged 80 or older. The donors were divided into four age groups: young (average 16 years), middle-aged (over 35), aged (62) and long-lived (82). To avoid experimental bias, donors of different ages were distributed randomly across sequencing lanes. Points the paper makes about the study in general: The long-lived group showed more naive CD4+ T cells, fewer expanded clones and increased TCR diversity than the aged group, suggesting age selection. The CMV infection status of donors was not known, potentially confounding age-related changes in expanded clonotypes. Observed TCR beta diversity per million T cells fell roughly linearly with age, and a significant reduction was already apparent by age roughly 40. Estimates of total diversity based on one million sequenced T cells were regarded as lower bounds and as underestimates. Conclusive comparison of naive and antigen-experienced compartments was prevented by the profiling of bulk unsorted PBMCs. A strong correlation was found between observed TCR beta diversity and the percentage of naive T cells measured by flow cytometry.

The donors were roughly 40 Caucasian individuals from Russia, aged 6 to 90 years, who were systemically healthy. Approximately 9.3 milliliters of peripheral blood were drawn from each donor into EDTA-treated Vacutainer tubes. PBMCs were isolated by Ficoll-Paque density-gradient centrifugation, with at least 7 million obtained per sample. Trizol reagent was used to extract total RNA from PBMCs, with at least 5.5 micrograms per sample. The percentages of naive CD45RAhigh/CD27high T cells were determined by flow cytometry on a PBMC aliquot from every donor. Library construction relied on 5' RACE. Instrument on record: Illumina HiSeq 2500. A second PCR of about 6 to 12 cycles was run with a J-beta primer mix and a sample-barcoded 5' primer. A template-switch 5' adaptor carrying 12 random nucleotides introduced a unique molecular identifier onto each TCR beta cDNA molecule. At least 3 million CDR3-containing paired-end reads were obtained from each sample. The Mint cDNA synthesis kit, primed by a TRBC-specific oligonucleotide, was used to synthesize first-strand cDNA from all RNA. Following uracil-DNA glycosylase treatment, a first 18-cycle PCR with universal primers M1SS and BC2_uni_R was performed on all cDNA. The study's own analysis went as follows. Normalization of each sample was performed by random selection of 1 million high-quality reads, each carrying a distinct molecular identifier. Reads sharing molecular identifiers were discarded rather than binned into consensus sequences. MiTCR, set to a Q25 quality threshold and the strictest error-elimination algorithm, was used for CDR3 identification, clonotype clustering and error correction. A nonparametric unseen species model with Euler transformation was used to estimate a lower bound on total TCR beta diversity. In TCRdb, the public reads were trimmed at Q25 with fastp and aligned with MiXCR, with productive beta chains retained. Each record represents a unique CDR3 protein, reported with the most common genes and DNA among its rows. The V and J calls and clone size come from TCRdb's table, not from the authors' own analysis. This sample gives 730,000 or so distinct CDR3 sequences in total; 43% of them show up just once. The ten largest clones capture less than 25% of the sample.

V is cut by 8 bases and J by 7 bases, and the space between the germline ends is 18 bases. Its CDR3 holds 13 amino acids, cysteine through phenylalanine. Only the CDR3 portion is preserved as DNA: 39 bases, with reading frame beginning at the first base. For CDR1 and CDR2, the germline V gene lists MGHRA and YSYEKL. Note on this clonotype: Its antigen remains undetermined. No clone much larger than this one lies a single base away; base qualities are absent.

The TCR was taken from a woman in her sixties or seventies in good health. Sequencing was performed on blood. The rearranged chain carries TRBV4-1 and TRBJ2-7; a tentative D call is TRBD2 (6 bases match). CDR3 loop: CASATGTGGEQYF. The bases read TGCGCCAGCGCCACGGGAACAGGAGGGGAGCAGTACTTC.